This TCR beta chain was obtained from a study of blood T cell repertoires in COVID-19. Assay: immunoSEQ multiplex PCR; the TCRdb copy retains only in-frame clones and omits some. The sample gives 470,000 or so clones, roughly 90% of which show up once; roughly 4% is in the top ten. CDR3 size: 16 residues. V was clipped by 2 bases and J by 10 bases, with 18 bases between them. Germline V gives CDR1 MDHEN, CDR2 SYDVKM. Sequencing input: peripheral blood. The J gene is TRBJ1-6, the V gene TRBV28; possible D gene TRBD1, 6 bases. The sequence was obtained from a woman aged 25-40 years with acute or convalescent COVID-19. The chain's CDR3 is CASSLSFRGQSSPLHF. The CDR3 nucleotides are TGTGCCAGCAGTTTAAGTTTCAGGGGCCAATCGTCACCCCTCCACTTT.